This T cell receptor (beta chain) was captured in a study of T cell responses to AZD1222 COVID-19 vaccine. Study conclusions and caveats: Unmutated regions of variants are reportedly targeted by nearly half of spike-specific TCRs. Only a handful of AZD1222 recipients, several in all, had baseline seropositivity. Donors, mostly white British, included more females; clonal diversity was possibly underestimated. Two AZD1222 doses significantly raised spike-specific TCR breadth and depth over controls.

The assay was immunoSEQ multiplex PCR, and TCRdb's table has in-frame clones only and misses some. The table lists approximately 180,000 clones, 85% to 90% of them singletons, with 7.7% in the top ten. This clone was observed a handful of times. Its target is not known. Germline trimming cut 3 bases from V and 0 bases from J; bases unmatched to any gene: 8. Germline CDR1 and CDR2: SGDLS and YYNGEE. This CDR3 comprises 16 residues. The sequencing used peripheral blood, collected on day 0 of AZD1222 vaccination. This receptor was obtained from an adult in good health. The gene calls are TRBV9 and TRBJ1-1; 7 nucleotides agree with TRBD1. The CDR3 DNA is TGTGCCAGCAGCGCAAGACCACAGGGGATGAACACTGAAGCTTTCTTT. The encoded protein is CASSARPQGMNTEAFF.